This T cell receptor beta chain appears in the sequencing data of a study of cytomegalovirus exposure and HLA in healthy donors. In the PCR, 60 Vbeta and 13 Jbeta primers were used. Using immunoSEQ multiplex PCR, the repertoire was profiled, and TCRdb retains in-frame clones only, with some absent. In the table there are 200,000 to 250,000 clones, 80% to 90% of which are singletons. Broader study findings: Later analysis showed most CMV-associated TCR beta chains appearing HLA-restricted. A later analysis linked a missense DCLRE1C variant to TCR beta V- and J-gene trimming. Donors belonging to an Asian-associated ancestry cluster reportedly showed fewer N-insertions in productive TCRs than the roughly 670-donor mean, according to what a later analysis found.

Concerning this clone: Antigen unknown.

The germline gives CDR1 LNHDA, CDR2 SQIVND (reference sequence). The length of the CDR3 is 11 residues. Trimming stripped 11 bases from V and 8 bases from J, with 12 bases between. This rearrangement joins TRBV19 to TRBJ1-4; maybe TRBD1 (5 bases). The specimen sequenced was PBMCs. This TCR came from a woman aged 18-35 years in good health and CMV-seronegative. The CDR3 DNA is TGTGCCGGCCGAACAGGAGAAAAACTGTTTTTT. Its translation: CAGRTGEKLFF.